This TCR beta chain was observed in a study of T cell repertoires in cytomegalovirus infection. This clonotype was seen a handful of times. TCRdb re-called the reads through MiXCR, storing one row per CDR3 protein. Among some 200,000 distinct CDR3 sequences listed, roughly 9% were seen once. Germline CDR1 is SEHNR and CDR2 is FQNEAQ (reference sequence). The CDR3 length is 17 residues. V shed 5 bases and J shed 3 bases, with 20 bases lying between them. The rearrangement links TRBV7-9 to TRBJ1-3, with D possibly TRBD1 on 6 matching bases. This TCR derives from a human donor in good health (CMV status not recorded). Some clones in this sample may be carry-over from other donors' samples. Sequenced: PBMCs. This CDR3 is CASSRGAVALLGNTIYF. The CDR3 nucleotides read TGTGCCAGCAGCCGGGGGGCAGTTGCCCTCCTTGGAAACACCATATATTTT.